This T cell receptor beta chain was sequenced during a study of shared clonotypes between healthy human individuals. Study conclusions and caveats: Memory subsets generally showed smaller estimated richness than naive subsets did. The sharing of approximately 4.6% of naive CD4 clonotypes was seen across a handful of donors.

Libraries were prepared by immunoSEQ multiplex PCR; TCRdb keeps only in-frame clonotypes and omits some of them. The table shows nearly 2 million clones, with roughly 95% occurring only once. Terminally differentiated effector memory CD45RA+ cells were excluded from the naive CD8 cells, which were CD45RO-negative and positively selected for CCR7. Healthy and HIV-negative, the adult donors had no recent acute infections or vaccinations. The CDR3 has 17 amino acids. V lost 3 bases and J lost 4; bases outside the gene matches: 11. CDR1 and CDR2 (germline): SNHLY, FYNNEI. Points on this clone: The target antigen is unknown.

Sequences were obtained from naive CD8+ T cells sorted from blood. The gene calls are TRBV2 and TRBJ2-1; 8 bases are shared with TRBD2. The receptor was derived from a man between 18 and 35 years old in good health. DNA for the CDR3: TGTGCCAGCAGTGAGGCCTCACTAGCGGACCTTTACAATGAGCAGTTCTTC. Its protein is CASSEASLADLYNEQFF.